Below, one T cell receptor beta chain is given with its context. This specimen belongs to a study of T cell responses to AZD1222 COVID-19 vaccine. The data were produced by immunoSEQ multiplex PCR, yet TCRdb's version contains in-frame clones alone and is incomplete. This table holds 130,000 or so clones, roughly nine tenths found once. V gave up 7 bases and J gave up 7 bases; unmatched junction bases: 6. The CDR3 consists of 13 residues. From germline, CDR1 is SGHRS and CDR2 YFSETQ. The chain couples TRBV5-1 to TRBJ2-1, with 9 bases fitting TRBD2. The clonotype comes from an adult who received the MenACWY meningococcal vaccine as a control. This sample comprised peripheral blood, obtained 28 days after the second dose of the MenACWY control vaccine. The CDR3 nucleotides are TGCGCCAGCGATAGCGGGAGTGGGAATGAGCAGTTCTTC. Amino acid sequence: CASDSGSGNEQFF. The variable domain in full, with the rest retrieved from reference TRBV5-1 and TRBJ2-1, is KAGVTQTPRYLIKTRGQQVTLSCSPISGHRSVSWYQQTPGQGLQFLFEYFSETQRNKGNFPGRFSGRQFSNSRSEMNVSTLELGDSALYLCASDSGSGNEQFFGPGTRLTVL.